The clone carrying this T cell receptor (beta chain) has only a few counts. Antigen specificity is unknown. Primed by a sample-barcoded 5' primer and a J-beta primer mix, a second PCR proceeded for about 7 to 11 cycles. Each single sample gave us at least 2.5 million CDR3-containing paired-end reads. One entry per CDR3 protein results from TCRdb running MiXCR on the 5' RACE reads. The sample holds around 1.1 million distinct CDR3 sequences, around two fifths seen once. This entry comes from a study of blood T cells in healthy people across ages. General study findings and limits: More naive CD4+ cells and higher diversity were found in long-lived than in aged donors. Calculation of diversity from one million T cells yielded estimates considered to be underestimates. There was no known CMV status for donors, so expanded clonotype changes were possibly confounded.

Germline-derived CDR1 and CDR2 are SGHTA and FQGNSA. The V and J ends lost 5 bases and 9 bases, in that order; junction bases with no gene match: 15. The CDR3 sequence is 16 residues long. The chain links TRBV7-2 to TRBJ2-1, with 8 nucleotides matching TRBD1. Sequenced material: blood. This clonotype was obtained from a man aged 18 to 30 in good health. CDR3: CASSPKYRGEIPEQFF. DNA for the CDR3: TGTGCCAGCAGCCCGAAATACAGGGGGGAAATCCCTGAGCAGTTCTTC.